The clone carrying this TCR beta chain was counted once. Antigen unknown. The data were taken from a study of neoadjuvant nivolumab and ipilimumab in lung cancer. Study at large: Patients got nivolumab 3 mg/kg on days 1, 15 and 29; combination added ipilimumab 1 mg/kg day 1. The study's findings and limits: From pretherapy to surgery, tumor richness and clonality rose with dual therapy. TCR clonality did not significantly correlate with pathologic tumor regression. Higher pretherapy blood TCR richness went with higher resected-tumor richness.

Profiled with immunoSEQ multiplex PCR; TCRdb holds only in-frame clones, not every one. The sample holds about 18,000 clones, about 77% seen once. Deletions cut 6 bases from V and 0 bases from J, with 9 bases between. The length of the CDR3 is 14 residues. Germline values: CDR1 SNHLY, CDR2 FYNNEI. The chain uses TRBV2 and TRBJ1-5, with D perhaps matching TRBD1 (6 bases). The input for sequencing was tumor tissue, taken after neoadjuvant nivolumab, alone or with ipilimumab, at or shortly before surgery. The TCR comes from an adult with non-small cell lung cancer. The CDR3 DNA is TGTGCCAGCAGCGTACAGGGTAGCAATCAGCCCCAGCATTTT. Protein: CASSVQGSNQPQHF. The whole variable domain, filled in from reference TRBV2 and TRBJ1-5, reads EPEVTQTPSHQVTQMGQEVILRCVPISNHLYFYWYRQILGQKVEFLVSFYNNEISEKSEIFDDQFSVERPDGSNFTLKIRSTKLEDSAMYFCASSVQGSNQPQHFGDGTRLSIL.